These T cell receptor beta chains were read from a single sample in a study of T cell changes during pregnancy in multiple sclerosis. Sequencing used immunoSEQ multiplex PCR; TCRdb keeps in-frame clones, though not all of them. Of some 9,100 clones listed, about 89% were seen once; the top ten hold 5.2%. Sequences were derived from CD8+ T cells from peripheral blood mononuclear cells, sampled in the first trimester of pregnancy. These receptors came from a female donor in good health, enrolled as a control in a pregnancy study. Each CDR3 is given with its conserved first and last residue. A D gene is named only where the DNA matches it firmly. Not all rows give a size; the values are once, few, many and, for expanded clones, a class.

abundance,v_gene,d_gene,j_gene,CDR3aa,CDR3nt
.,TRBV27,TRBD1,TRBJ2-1,CASRKLPTGVMDEQFF,TGTGCCAGCAGGAAACTGCCGACAGGGGTGATGGATGAGCAGTTCTTC
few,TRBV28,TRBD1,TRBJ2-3,CASSTPNGTAGPDTQYF,TGTGCCAGCAGTACCCCGAACGGGACAGCCGGCCCAGATACGCAGTATTTT
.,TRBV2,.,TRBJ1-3,CASSGAENTIYF,TGTGCCAGCAGTGGGGCTGAGAACACCATATATTTT
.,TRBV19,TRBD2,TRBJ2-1,CASTPEETSGYNEQFF,TGTGCCAGTACCCCCGAAGAGACTAGCGGATACAATGAGCAGTTCTTC
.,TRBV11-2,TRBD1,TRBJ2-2,CASSFGTGIAGELFF,TGTGCCAGCAGCTTCGGGACAGGGATCGCCGGGGAGCTGTTTTTT
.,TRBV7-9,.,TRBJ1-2,CASSLGQHYGYTF,TGTGCCAGCAGCTTGGGACAACACTATGGCTACACCTTC
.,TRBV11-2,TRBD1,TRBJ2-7,CASSLDSGTGPYEQYF,TGTGCCAGCAGCTTGGACTCGGGGACAGGACCCTACGAGCAGTACTTC
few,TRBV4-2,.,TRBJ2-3,CASSRGPGEPDTQYF,TGTGCCAGCAGCCGCGGCCCAGGGGAGCCAGATACGCAGTATTTT
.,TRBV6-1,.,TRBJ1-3,CASSGQVLGNTIYF,TGTGCCAGCAGTGGACAGGTACTTGGAAACACCATATATTTT
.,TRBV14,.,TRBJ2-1,CASSQDLAGVIVNNEQFF,TGTGCCAGCAGCCAAGATCTTGCAGGGGTTATTGTAAACAATGAGCAGTTCTTC
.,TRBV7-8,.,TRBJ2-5,CASSSVTPEVGQETQYF,TGTGCCAGCAGCTCAGTGACTCCGGAGGTAGGCCAAGAGACCCAGTACTTC
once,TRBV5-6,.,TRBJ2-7,CASRESSSYEQYF,TGTGCCAGCAGGGAGAGTAGCTCCTACGAGCAGTACTTC
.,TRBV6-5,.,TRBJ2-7,CASSPQGVYSYEQYF,TGTGCCAGCAGTCCCCAAGGGGTTTACTCCTACGAGCAGTACTTC
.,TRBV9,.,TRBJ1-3,CASSVELQGTIYF,TGTGCCAGCAGCGTAGAACTGCAGGGTACCATATATTTT
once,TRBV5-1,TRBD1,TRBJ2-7,CASSPDRGEQYF,TGCGCCAGCAGCCCGGACAGGGGCGAGCAGTACTTC
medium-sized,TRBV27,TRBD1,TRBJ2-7,CASSSGQGAYEQYF,TGTGCCAGCAGTTCCGGACAGGGGGCCTACGAGCAGTACTTC
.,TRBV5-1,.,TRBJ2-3,CASSLGGGDDTQYF,TGCGCCAGCAGCCTGGGGGGGGGCGACGATACGCAGTATTTT
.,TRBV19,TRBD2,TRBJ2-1,CASSIGGVSGSLNEQFF,TGTGCCAGTAGTATTGGGGGGGTAAGCGGGAGTTTGAATGAGCAGTTCTTC
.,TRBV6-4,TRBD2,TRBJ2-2,CASSELAGVVGELFF,TGTGCCAGCAGTGAACTAGCGGGAGTTGTCGGGGAGCTGTTTTTT
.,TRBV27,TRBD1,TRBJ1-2,CATADLSGQGAYGYTF,TGTGCCACGGCCGACTTAAGCGGACAGGGTGCGTATGGCTACACCTTC
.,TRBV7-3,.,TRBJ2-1,CASSLNNRNNEQFF,TGTGCCAGCAGCTTAAATAATAGAAACAATGAGCAGTTCTTC
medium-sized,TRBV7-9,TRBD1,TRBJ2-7,CASSLSGTGTYEQYF,TGTGCCAGCAGCTTATCCGGGACAGGGACCTACGAGCAGTACTTC
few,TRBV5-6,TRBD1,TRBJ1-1,CASSPTGQVSEAFF,TGTGCCAGCAGCCCAACCGGACAGGTTAGTGAAGCTTTCTTT
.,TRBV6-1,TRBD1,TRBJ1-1,CASSEAPGTGHTEAFF,TGTGCCAGCAGTGAGGCTCCCGGGACAGGGCACACTGAAGCTTTCTTT
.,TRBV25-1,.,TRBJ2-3,CASSDLADTQYF,TGTGCCAGCAGTGATCTCGCAGATACGCAGTATTTT
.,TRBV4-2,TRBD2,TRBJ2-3,CASSQEAGGPDTQYF,TGTGCCAGCAGCCAAGAGGCGGGAGGGCCAGATACGCAGTATTTT
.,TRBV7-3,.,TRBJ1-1,CASSPTLAPIEAFF,TGTGCCAGCAGCCCAACACTAGCTCCGATAGAAGCTTTCTTT
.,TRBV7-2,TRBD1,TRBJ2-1,CASSFLGQGYNEQFF,TGTGCCAGCAGCTTCTTGGGACAGGGCTACAATGAGCAGTTCTTC
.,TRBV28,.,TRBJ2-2,CASSLSANTGELFF,TGTGCCAGCAGTTTAAGCGCGAACACCGGGGAGCTGTTTTTT
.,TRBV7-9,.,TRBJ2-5,CASSPGVARETQYF,TGTGCCAGCAGCCCCGGGGTAGCGAGAGAGACCCAGTACTTC
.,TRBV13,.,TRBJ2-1,CASCSRDSYNEQFF,TGTGCCAGTTGTAGCAGGGACTCCTACAATGAGCAGTTCTTC
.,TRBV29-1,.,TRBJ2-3,CSVGDPRRTDTQYF,TGCAGCGTTGGGGATCCGAGGAGGACAGATACGCAGTATTTT
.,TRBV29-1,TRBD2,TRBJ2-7,CSVEDTPDGPGGQYF,TGCAGCGTTGAAGACACCCCGGACGGACCGGGGGGGCAGTACTTC
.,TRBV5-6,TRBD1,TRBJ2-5,CASSSTGTGRETQYF,TGTGCCAGCAGCTCTACCGGGACAGGACGAGAGACCCAGTACTTC
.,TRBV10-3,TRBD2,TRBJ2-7,CAISESLAGGIPYF,TGTGCCATCAGTGAGTCTTTAGCGGGAGGAATTCCGTACTTC
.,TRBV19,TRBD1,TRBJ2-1,CASSAGTGNNEQFF,TGTGCCAGTAGTGCAGGGACAGGCAACAATGAGCAGTTCTTC
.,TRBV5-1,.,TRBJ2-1,CASSTYDGENEQFF,TGCGCCAGCAGCACTTACGACGGGGAGAATGAGCAGTTCTTC
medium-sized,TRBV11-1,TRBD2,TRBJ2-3,CASSSGGAGEPQGDTQYF,TGTGCCAGCAGCTCCGGCGGAGCGGGAGAACCTCAAGGAGATACGCAGTATTTT
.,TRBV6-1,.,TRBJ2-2,CASSDNIREYTGELFF,TGTGCCAGCAGTGATAATATCCGGGAGTACACCGGGGAGCTGTTTTTT
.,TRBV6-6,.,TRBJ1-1,CASSYPGLDTEAFF,TGTGCCAGCAGTTACCCAGGGCTGGACACTGAAGCTTTCTTT
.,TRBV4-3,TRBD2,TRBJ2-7,CASSQDETSGPYEQYF,TGCGCCAGCAGCCAAGACGAGACTAGCGGCCCCTACGAGCAGTACTTC
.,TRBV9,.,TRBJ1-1,CASSVASGRYTEAFF,TGTGCCAGCAGCGTAGCATCAGGGAGGTACACTGAAGCTTTCTTT
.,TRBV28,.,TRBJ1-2,CASSPDFQGSRAGYTF,TGTGCCAGCAGTCCAGACTTCCAGGGGTCCCGGGCTGGCTACACCTTC
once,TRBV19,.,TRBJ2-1,CASSIGVANEQFF,TGTGCCAGTAGTATAGGGGTAGCGAATGAGCAGTTCTTC
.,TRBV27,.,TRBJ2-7,CASSPPDSLGSYEQYF,TGTGCCAGCAGTCCCCCCGACAGTTTGGGCTCCTACGAGCAGTACTTC
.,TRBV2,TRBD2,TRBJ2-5,CASSWTSAIQETQYF,TGTGCCAGCAGTTGGACTAGCGCAATACAAGAGACCCAGTACTTC
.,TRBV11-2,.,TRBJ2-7,CASSKEGRGRGEQYF,TGTGCCAGCAGCAAAGAGGGCAGGGGACGAGGCGAGCAGTACTTC